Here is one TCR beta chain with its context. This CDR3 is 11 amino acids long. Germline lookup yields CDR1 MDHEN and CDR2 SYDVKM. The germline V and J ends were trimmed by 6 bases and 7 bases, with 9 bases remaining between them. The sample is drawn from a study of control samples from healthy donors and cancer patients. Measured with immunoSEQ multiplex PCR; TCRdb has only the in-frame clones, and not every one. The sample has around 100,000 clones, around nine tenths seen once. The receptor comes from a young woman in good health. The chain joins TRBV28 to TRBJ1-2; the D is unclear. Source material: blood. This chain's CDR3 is CASSSSLGYTF. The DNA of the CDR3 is TGTGCCAGCAGCTCGAGTCTTGGCTACACCTTC.